This T cell receptor beta chain emerged from a study of cytomegalovirus exposure and HLA in healthy donors. Here immunoSEQ multiplex PCR was the method, and the copy in TCRdb shows in-frame clones only, minus some. The data hold about 140,000 clones, with over 90% observed a single time. V lost 7 bases, J lost 4 bases, and 11 bases stayed unmatched. The CDR3 contains 16 residues. Looked up from germline, CDR1 is MNHEY and CDR2 is SMNVEV (reference sequence). This clonotype was obtained from a man younger than 30 in good health and CMV-seropositive. The chain has TRBV27 and TRBJ2-1, with 9 bases that match TRBD2. The sample comprised PBMCs. In nucleotides, the CDR3 is TGTGCCAGCAATCCCATTAGCGGGAGTAGTTACAATGAGCAGTTCTTC. Residues: CASNPISGSSYNEQFF.